Below are 32 T cell receptor beta chains sequenced from a single sample in a study of blood T cell repertoires in COVID-19. This table comes from immunoSEQ multiplex PCR, and its TCRdb copy is limited to in-frame clones, with some not included. Of 150,000 to 200,000 clones in the sample, 80% were seen once. The sample consisted of PBMCs or T cells enriched from blood (not recorded which). All receptors come from an older woman who had recovered from COVID-19.

The chain employs TRBV30 and TRBJ1-4, with TRBD1 as a possible D gene (5 bases). The germline V gene has CDR1 GTSNPN and CDR2 SVGIG (reference sequence). Trimming removed 1 base at V and 5 bases at J, with 14 bases between. The CDR3 is 15 amino acids. CDR3 coding DNA: TGTGCCTGGAGTGGCCACGGGACTGGAAATGAAAAACTGTTTTTT. Translation: CAWSGHGTGNEKLFF.

The sample holds a few counts of this clone. The V gene is TRBV7-2, the J gene TRBJ1-2; tentatively, D is TRBD1 (5 bases). CDR1 is SGHTA, CDR2 FQGNSA, per germline. Trimming pared 4 bases from V and 0 bases from J, leaving 12 bases between. CDR3 length equals 15 residues. Written as DNA, the CDR3 is TGTGCCAGCAGCTCCCCTCAGGGAACTAACTATGGCTACACCTTC. Its translation: CASSSPQGTNYGYTF.

V is TRBV5-1 and J is TRBJ2-2; D perhaps matches TRBD2 (6 bases). V lost 0 bases, J lost 4 bases, and 13 bases lay in between. CDR1 and CDR2 (germline): SGHRS, YFSETQ. There are 16 residues in the CDR3. The CDR3 sequence is CASSLDRETGTGELFF. DNA of the CDR3: TGCGCCAGCAGCTTGGATCGGGAGACGGGCACCGGGGAGCTGTTTTTT.

The chain recombines TRBV27 with TRBJ2-3, with 7 positions matching TRBD2. Germline loops: CDR1 MNHEY, CDR2 SMNVEV (reference sequence). The CDR3 runs 16 residues. J was trimmed by 3 bases and V by 2 bases; bases with no gene match: 8. The CDR3 loop is CASSLASGRPTDTQYF. The CDR3 DNA is TGTGCCAGCAGTTTAGCTAGCGGAAGACCTACAGATACGCAGTATTTT.

This chain joins TRBV3-1 (or the pseudogene TRBV3-2) and TRBJ2-7; possible D gene TRBD2, 6 bases. Deletions cut 2 bases from V and 6 bases from J, with 11 bases between. This CDR3 is 13 amino acids long. Germline V gene data show CDR1 as LGHDT and CDR2 as YNNKEL (reference sequence). CDR3 nucleotide sequence: TGTGCCAGCAGCCAAATGAGGGGAGGCGAGCAGTACTTC. This codes for CASSQMRGGEQYF.

The chain uses TRBV5-6 and TRBJ2-1, with 11 bases that match TRBD2. The V gene end was trimmed by 2 bases and the J gene end by 3 bases; junction bases not matched to a gene: 4. The CDR3 has 16 amino acids. Germline V gene sequence: CDR1 SGHDT, CDR2 YYEEEE. CDR3 coding DNA: TGTGCCAGCAGCTTTGCCGGGACTAGCGGCTACAATGAGCAGTTCTTC. Translation: CASSFAGTSGYNEQFF.

The chain employs TRBV2 and TRBJ1-2, with D maybe TRBD1 (5 bases). This CDR3 spans 15 amino acids. Germline-derived CDR1 and CDR2 are SNHLY and FYNNEI. Trimming shortened V by 5 bases and J by 2 bases, and 15 bases separated the two germline ends. The CDR3 spells CASSSGRDSNYGYTF. The CDR3 nucleotides read TGTGCCAGCAGTTCTGGACGGGACTCAAACTATGGCTACACCTTC.

V usage is TRBV5-1 and J usage is TRBJ1-1, with D uncertain. The CDR3 is 13 residues long. Germline-derived CDR1 and CDR2 are SGHRS and YFSETQ. Trimming left V 0 bases short and J 5 bases short, with 8 bases between. Written as DNA, the CDR3 is TGCGCCAGCAGCTTGGATTTAGAAACTGAAGCTTTCTTT. It translates to CASSLDLETEAFF. Full variable domain (missing parts from reference TRBV5-1 and TRBJ1-1): KAGVTQTPRYLIKTRGQQVTLSCSPISGHRSVSWYQQTPGQGLQFLFEYFSETQRNKGNFPGRFSGRQFSNSRSEMNVSTLELGDSALYLCASSLDLETEAFFGQGTRLTVV.

The rearrangement joins TRBV11-2 to TRBJ2-5; tentatively, D is TRBD2 (6 bases). Germline loops: CDR1 SGHAT, CDR2 FQNNGV. This CDR3 has 14 residues. V dropped 2 bases and J dropped 6 bases, with 13 bases sitting between them. CDR3 amino acids: CASSLTGVGKTQYF. The DNA for the CDR3 is TGTGCCAGCAGCTTAACGGGGGTTGGGAAGACCCAGTACTTC.

V usage is TRBV11-2 and J usage is TRBJ2-1; 7 nucleotides line up with TRBD1. V lost 5 bases, J lost 7 bases, and 2 bases stayed unmatched. Germline assignment: CDR1 SGHAT and CDR2 FQNNGV. This CDR3 has 12 residues. CDR3 amino acids: CASSTGVNEQFF. CDR3 coding DNA: TGTGCCAGCAGCACAGGGGTGAATGAGCAGTTCTTC.

This clone was seen only once. CDR3: CASYLGGQNTEAFF. The CDR3 DNA is TGTGCCAGTTATCTTGGAGGGCAGAACACTGAAGCTTTCTTT. This sequence joins TRBV27 and TRBJ1-1; D remains ambiguous. Germline V gene sequence: CDR1 MNHEY, CDR2 SMNVEV (reference sequence). The CDR3 is 14 residues long. The ends were cut back, 9 bases at V and 1 base at J, with 15 bases in the middle.

V is TRBV28 and J is TRBJ2-5; 8 nucleotides line up with TRBD1. The germline V gene has CDR1 MDHEN and CDR2 SYDVKM. V was clipped by 5 bases and J by 4 bases; unmatched bases: 12. This CDR3 is built from 16 residues. DNA of the CDR3: TGTGCCAGCAGTCCCGGTCGTTTCGGGACAGGAGAGACCCAGTACTTC. Amino acids: CASSPGRFGTGETQYF.

The gene calls are TRBV5-4 and TRBJ1-2, with 8 nucleotides matching TRBD1. Per germline, CDR1 SGHNT and CDR2 YYREEE (reference sequence). The CDR3 covers 14 residues. The J segment lost 8 bases and the V segment lost 8 bases, leaving 14 bases of the junction unmatched. CDR3 coding DNA: TGTGCCAGTTTAGGAGGGCAGGGGGCTGCCGGCTACACCTTC. It yields the protein CASLGGQGAAGYTF.

The chain employs TRBV7-9 and TRBJ2-3; 7 positions agree with TRBD2. After removal of 3 bases from V and 1 base from J, the junction contained 10 bases not matched to a gene. Per the germline V gene, CDR1 is SEHNR and CDR2 is FQNEAQ (reference sequence). This CDR3 is 17 amino acids long. CDR3 bases: TGTGCCAGCAGCTTTTTTTCTCAGCGGGACCGCACAGATACGCAGTATTTT. It is translated as CASSFFSQRDRTDTQYF.

The chain recombines TRBV4-1 with TRBJ2-3, with TRBD1 identical over 7 bases. V lost 1 base to trimming and J lost 6 bases; unmatched junction nucleotides: 7. Per the germline V gene, CDR1 is MGHRA and CDR2 is YSYEKL. The CDR3 is 15 residues long. The CDR3 coding sequence is TGCGCCAGCAGCCAAGCTACCCTGGACAGGGATACGCAGTATTTT. Translating gives CASSQATLDRDTQYF.

For the CDR3, the DNA is TGTGCCAGCAGTGAAGGACTCAGGACAGGGGGAAAGACCCAGTACTTC. It yields the protein CASSEGLRTGGKTQYF. V is TRBV6-1 and J is TRBJ2-5; 10 nucleotides agree with TRBD1. Germline trimming cut 1 base from V and 6 bases from J; bases unmatched to any gene: 8. This CDR3 comprises 16 residues. CDR1 and CDR2 from the germline V gene are MNHNS and SASEGT.

The gene calls are TRBV9 and TRBJ2-2; TRBD2 aligns across 12 bases. Trimming took 3 bases from V and 6 from J; bases not matched to a gene: 15. The CDR3 length is 19 residues. CDR1 and CDR2 (germline): SGDLS, YYNGEE. CDR3 in amino acids: CASSERSWTSGEFAGELFF. DNA for the CDR3: TGTGCCAGCAGCGAGAGATCTTGGACTAGCGGGGAATTTGCCGGGGAGCTGTTTTTT.

The chain links TRBV19 to TRBJ2-3, with no clear D. The CDR3 is made up of 12 amino acids. CDR1 is LNHDA and CDR2 is SQIVND in the germline V gene (reference sequence). With 6 bases removed from V and 2 bases from J, the gap between germline ends came to 6 bases. CDR3 DNA sequence: TGTGCCAGTAGAACTAACACAGATACGCAGTATTTT. Protein product: CASRTNTDTQYF. Using reference TRBV19 and TRBJ2-3 for the parts outside the CDR3, the full variable domain is DGGITQSPKYLFRKEGQNVTLSCEQNLNHDAMYWYRQDPGQGLRLIYYSQIVNDFQKGDIAEGYSVSREKKESFPLTVTSAQKNPTAFYLCASRTNTDTQYFGPGTRLTVL.

This chain uses TRBV6-5 with TRBJ1-2, with D tentatively TRBD1 (5 bases). This CDR3 has 11 residues. Germline CDR1 reads MNHEY; CDR2 reads SVGAGI. In nucleotides, the CDR3 is TGTGGATTTGGACATCAAGGTGGCTACACCTTC. Amino acid sequence: CGFGHQGGYTF.

This clone was found many times. The chain recombines TRBV29-1 with TRBJ1-1; TRBD1 matches 10 bases. J was trimmed by 5 bases and V by 4 bases; bases with no gene match: 4. The CDR3 contains 13 residues. Germline V CDR1 and CDR2: SQVTM, ANQGSEA. This CDR3 is CSVVGQGGTEAFF. The CDR3, as DNA: TGCAGCGTTGTCGGACAGGGGGGGACTGAAGCTTTCTTT.

The chain has TRBV19 and TRBJ2-7; TRBD2 agrees at 9 bases. J lost 2 bases, V lost 4 bases, and 3 bases had no gene match. CDR1 and CDR2 (germline): LNHDA, SQIVND (reference sequence). The CDR3 runs to 14 residues. In nucleotides, the CDR3 is TGTGCCAGTAGTAAGGGACTAGCCACCTACGAGCAGTACTTC. This gives the protein CASSKGLATYEQYF.

This chain connects TRBV7-7 to TRBJ2-1, with D maybe TRBD1 (5 bases). CDR3 length: 15 residues. Trimming cost V 5 bases and J 2 bases, with 13 bases left between them. Germline CDR1 reads SSHAT; CDR2 reads FNYEAQ (reference sequence). Written as DNA, the CDR3 is TGTGCCAGCAGCCCTGGACACAGAACCTACAATGAGCAGTTCTTC. Translated, it gives CASSPGHRTYNEQFF. Drawing the rest from reference TRBV7-7 and TRBJ2-1, the complete variable domain is GAGVSQSPRYKVTKRGQDVTLRCDPISSHATLYWYQQALGQGPEFLTYFNYEAQPDKSGLPSDRFSAERPEGSISTLTIQRTEQRDSAMYRCASSPGHRTYNEQFFGPGTRLTVL.

V gene TRBV19 combines with J gene TRBJ1-4, with TRBD1 identical over 7 bases. The CDR3 has 14 amino acids. V shed 9 bases and J 0 bases; nucleotides not matched to a gene: 4. Germline V gene lookup returns CDR1 LNHDA and CDR2 SQIVND (reference sequence). The chain's CDR3 is CASQDRATNEKLFF. The CDR3 DNA is TGTGCCAGCCAAGACAGGGCAACTAATGAAAAACTGTTTTTT. The full variable domain, its missing parts supplied by reference TRBV19 and TRBJ1-4, is DGGITQSPKYLFRKEGQNVTLSCEQNLNHDAMYWYRQDPGQGLRLIYYSQIVNDFQKGDIAEGYSVSREKKESFPLTVTSAQKNPTAFYLCASQDRATNEKLFFGSGTQLSVL.

This clone was recorded many times. Here the CDR3 reads CASSFWGGEAFF. The DNA for the CDR3 is TGTGCCAGCAGTTTCTGGGGGGGTGAAGCTTTCTTT. J is TRBJ1-1 and V is TRBV27, with D perhaps matching TRBD1 (5 bases). Germline lookup yields CDR1 MNHEY and CDR2 SMNVEV (reference sequence). Deletions cut 3 bases from V and 7 bases from J, with 9 bases between. The CDR3 spans 12 residues.

This chain joins TRBV2 and TRBJ1-5; D unresolved. Germline CDR1 reads SNHLY; CDR2 reads FYNNEI. The CDR3 has 15 residues. The germline V and J ends were trimmed by 2 bases and 4 bases, with 12 bases remaining between them. The CDR3 is CASSESRFTNQPQHF. CDR3 in DNA: TGTGCCAGCAGTGAATCCAGGTTCACTAATCAGCCCCAGCATTTT.

The V call is TRBV7-2, the J call TRBJ1-4; 9 bases are shared with TRBD1. CDR1 is SGHTA and CDR2 is FQGNSA in the germline V gene. This CDR3 spans 15 amino acids. J was trimmed by 5 bases and V by 5 bases; bases with no gene match: 6. The CDR3 DNA reads as TGTGCCAGCAGCCCAGACAGGGGGACGAATGAAAAACTGTTTTTT. It codes for CASSPDRGTNEKLFF.

This rearrangement joins TRBV10-3 to TRBJ2-3, with D uncertain. The CDR3 loop spans 14 amino acids. V was trimmed by 6 bases and J by 0 bases, leaving 10 bases between them. CDR1 ENHRY and CDR2 SYGVKD come from the germline V gene. Written as DNA, the CDR3 is TGTGCCATCAGCCTGACGACTAGCACAGATACGCAGTATTTT. Amino acids: CAISLTTSTDTQYF.

The rearrangement joins TRBV6-1 to TRBJ2-3; D may be TRBD2 (5 bases). The germline gives CDR1 MNHNS, CDR2 SASEGT. The CDR3 length is 15 residues. V lost 3 bases and J 0 bases, leaving 10 bases between the germline ends. The DNA of the CDR3 is TGTGCCAGCAGTGATCGGGAAACAAGCACAGATACGCAGTATTTT. Protein product: CASSDRETSTDTQYF.

The chain is built from TRBV11-3 and TRBJ2-2; TRBD2 might be the D (6 bases). Germline V gene data show CDR1 as SGHNT and CDR2 as YENEEA. The CDR3 covers 16 residues. The V and J ends lost 0 bases and 5 bases respectively, with 13 bases between them. DNA of the CDR3: TGTGCCAGCAGCTTAGATTACGAGGGAGGTACCGGGGAGCTGTTTTTT. This gives the protein CASSLDYEGGTGELFF.

This sequence joins TRBV4-2 and TRBJ2-7, with 15 positions matching TRBD2. V lost 5 bases, J lost 4 bases, and 6 bases stayed unmatched. The CDR3 runs 16 residues. Germline assignment: CDR1 LGHNA and CDR2 YNFKEQ. Written as DNA, the CDR3 is TGTGCCAGCAGCAACTCCGGGACTAGCGGGGGGTACGAGCAGTACTTC. This translates into CASSNSGTSGGYEQYF.

The chain combines TRBV29-1 with TRBJ1-1; D possibly corresponds to TRBD1 (6 bases). V was pared by 2 bases and J by 1 base, with 11 bases between. There are 14 residues in the CDR3. CDR1 and CDR2 from the germline V gene are SQVTM and ANQGSEA. The CDR3 sequence: CSVETGLRNTEAFF. CDR3 in DNA: TGCAGCGTTGAAACAGGGCTACGGAACACTGAAGCTTTCTTT.

Regarding this clone: This clone may be a read error of a much larger clone one base away. J is TRBJ2-5 and V is TRBV5-1, with D uncertain. The V and J ends lost 0 bases and 1 base respectively, with 7 bases between them. There are 14 residues in the CDR3. CDR1 is SGHRS and CDR2 is YFSETQ in the germline V gene. The CDR3 region has the DNA TGCGCCAGCAGCTTGGGTGGCAGCCAAGAGACCCAGTACTTC. Residues: CASSLGGSQETQYF.